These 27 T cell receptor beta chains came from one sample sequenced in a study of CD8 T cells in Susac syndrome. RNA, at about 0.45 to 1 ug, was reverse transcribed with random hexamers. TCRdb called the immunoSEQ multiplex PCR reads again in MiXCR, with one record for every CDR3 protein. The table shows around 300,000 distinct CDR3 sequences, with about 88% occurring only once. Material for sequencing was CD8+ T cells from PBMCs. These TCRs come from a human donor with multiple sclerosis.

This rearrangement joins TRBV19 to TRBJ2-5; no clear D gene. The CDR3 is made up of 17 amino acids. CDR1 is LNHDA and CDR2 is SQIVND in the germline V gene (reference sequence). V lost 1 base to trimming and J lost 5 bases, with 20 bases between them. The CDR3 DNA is TGTGCCAGTAGTATAGTGACGGCCCGCGGCTCCCCTGAGACCCAGTACTTC. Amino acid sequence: CASSIVTARGSPETQYF.

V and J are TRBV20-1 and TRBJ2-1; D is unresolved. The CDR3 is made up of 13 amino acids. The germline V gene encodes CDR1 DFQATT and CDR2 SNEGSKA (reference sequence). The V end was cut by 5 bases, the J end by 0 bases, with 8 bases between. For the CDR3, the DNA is TGCAGTGCTCAGGCACCCTCCTACAATGAGCAGTTCTTC. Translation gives CSAQAPSYNEQFF.

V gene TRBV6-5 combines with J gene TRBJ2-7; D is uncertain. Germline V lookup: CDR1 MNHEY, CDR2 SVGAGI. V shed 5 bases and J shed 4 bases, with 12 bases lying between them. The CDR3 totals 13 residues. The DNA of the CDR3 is TGTGCCAGCAGTCCCCAACTGGGGTACGAGCAGTACTTC. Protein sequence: CASSPQLGYEQYF.

The CDR3 region is CASSLGRVSTGANVLTF. In DNA form, the CDR3 reads TGTGCCAGCAGCTTAGGCAGGGTGTCAACTGGGGCCAACGTCCTGACTTTC. The rearrangement uses TRBV5-6 and TRBJ2-6, with D perhaps TRBD1 (5 bases). With 2 bases removed from V and 2 bases from J, the gap between germline ends came to 14 bases. The CDR3 contains 17 residues. Germline V gives CDR1 SGHDT, CDR2 YYEEEE.

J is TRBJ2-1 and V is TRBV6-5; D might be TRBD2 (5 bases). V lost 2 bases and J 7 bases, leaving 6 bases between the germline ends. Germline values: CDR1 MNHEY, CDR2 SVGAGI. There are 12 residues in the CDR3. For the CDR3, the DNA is TGTGCCAGCAGTTACGCGGGTAATGAGCAGTTCTTC. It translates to CASSYAGNEQFF.

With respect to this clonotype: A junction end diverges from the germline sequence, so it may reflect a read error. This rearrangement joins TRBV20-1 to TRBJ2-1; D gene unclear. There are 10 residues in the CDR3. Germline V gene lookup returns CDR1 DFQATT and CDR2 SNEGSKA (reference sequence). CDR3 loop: CSANYNEQLF. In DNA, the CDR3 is TGCAGTGCTAACTACAATGAGCAGCTCTTC.

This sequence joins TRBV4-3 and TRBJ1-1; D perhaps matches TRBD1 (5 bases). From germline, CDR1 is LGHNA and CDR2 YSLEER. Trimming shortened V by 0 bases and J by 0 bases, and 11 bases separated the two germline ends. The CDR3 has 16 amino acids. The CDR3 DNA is TGCGCCAGCAGCCAAGACTGGGAGGGGATGAACACTGAAGCTTTCTTT. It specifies CASSQDWEGMNTEAFF.

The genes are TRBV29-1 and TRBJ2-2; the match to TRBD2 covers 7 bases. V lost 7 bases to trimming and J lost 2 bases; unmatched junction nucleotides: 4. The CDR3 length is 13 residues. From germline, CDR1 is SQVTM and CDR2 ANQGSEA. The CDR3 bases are TGCAGCGGTGGGGGGGATAACACCGGGGAGCTGTTTTTT. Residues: CSGGGDNTGELFF.

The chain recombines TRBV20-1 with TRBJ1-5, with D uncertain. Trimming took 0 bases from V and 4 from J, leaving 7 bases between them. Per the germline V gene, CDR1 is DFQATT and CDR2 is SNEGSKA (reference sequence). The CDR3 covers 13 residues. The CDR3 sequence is CSAREVTNQPQHF. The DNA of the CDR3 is TGCAGTGCTAGAGAGGTGACGAATCAGCCCCAGCATTTT.

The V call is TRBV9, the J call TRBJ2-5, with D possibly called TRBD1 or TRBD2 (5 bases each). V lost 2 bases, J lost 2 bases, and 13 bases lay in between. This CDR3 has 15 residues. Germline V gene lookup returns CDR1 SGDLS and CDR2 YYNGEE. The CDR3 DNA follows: TGTGCCAGCAGCGTCGGGACGAGCCGTCAAGAGACCCAGTACTTC. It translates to CASSVGTSRQETQYF.

CDR3 residues: CASSQEWGAGITLEQYF. The DNA of the CDR3 is TGCGCCAGCAGCCAAGAATGGGGGGCAGGGATTACGTTGGAACAGTACTTC. The chain has TRBV4-1 and TRBJ2-7, with D perhaps given as TRBD1 or TRBD2 (6 bases each). Trimming took off 0 bases at V and 10 bases at J, with 25 bases between the two ends. CDR3 length: 17 amino acids. Germline CDR1 is MGHRA and CDR2 is YSYEKL.

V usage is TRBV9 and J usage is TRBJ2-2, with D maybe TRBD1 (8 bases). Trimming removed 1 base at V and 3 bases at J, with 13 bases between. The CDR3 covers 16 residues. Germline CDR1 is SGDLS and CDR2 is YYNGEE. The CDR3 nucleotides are TGTGCCAGCAGCGTAAAAACAGGGGGGGACACCGGGGAGCTGTTTTTT. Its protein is CASSVKTGGDTGELFF. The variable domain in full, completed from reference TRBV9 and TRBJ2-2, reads DSGVTQTPKHLITATGQRVTLRCSPRSGDLSVYWYQQSLDQGLQFLIQYYNGEERAKGNILERFSAQQFPDLHSELNLSSLELGDSALYFCASSVKTGGDTGELFFGEGSRLTVL.

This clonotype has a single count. The CDR3 DNA is TGTGCCAGTAGTATGGGGACAAGGTCGGACAATGAGCAGTTCTTC. Translating gives CASSMGTRSDNEQFF. This sequence joins TRBV19 and TRBJ2-1; the D gene is possibly TRBD1 (6 bases). The CDR3 totals 15 residues. The V end was cut by 3 bases, the J end by 5 bases, with 14 bases between. Germline-derived CDR1 and CDR2 are LNHDA and SQIVND (reference sequence). Complete variable domain (other parts from reference TRBV19 and TRBJ2-1): DGGITQSPKYLFRKEGQNVTLSCEQNLNHDAMYWYRQDPGQGLRLIYYSQIVNDFQKGDIAEGYSVSREKKESFPLTVTSAQKNPTAFYLCASSMGTRSDNEQFFGPGTRLTVL.

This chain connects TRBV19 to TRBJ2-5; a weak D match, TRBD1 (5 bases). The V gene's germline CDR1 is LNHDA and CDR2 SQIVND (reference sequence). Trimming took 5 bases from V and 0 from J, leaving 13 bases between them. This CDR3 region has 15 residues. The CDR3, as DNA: TGTGCCAGTAGTTGGAGCAGGGTATACCAAGAGACCCAGTACTTC. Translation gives CASSWSRVYQETQYF. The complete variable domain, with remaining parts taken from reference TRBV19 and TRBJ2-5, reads DGGITQSPKYLFRKEGQNVTLSCEQNLNHDAMYWYRQDPGQGLRLIYYSQIVNDFQKGDIAEGYSVSREKKESFPLTVTSAQKNPTAFYLCASSWSRVYQETQYFGPGTRLLVL.

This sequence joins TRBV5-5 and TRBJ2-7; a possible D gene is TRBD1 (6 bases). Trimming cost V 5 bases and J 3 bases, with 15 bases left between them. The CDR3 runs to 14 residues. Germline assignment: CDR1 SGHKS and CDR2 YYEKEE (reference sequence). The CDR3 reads CASRSGTLFYEQYF. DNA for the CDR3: TGTGCCAGCAGATCCGGGACACTTTTCTACGAGCAGTACTTC.

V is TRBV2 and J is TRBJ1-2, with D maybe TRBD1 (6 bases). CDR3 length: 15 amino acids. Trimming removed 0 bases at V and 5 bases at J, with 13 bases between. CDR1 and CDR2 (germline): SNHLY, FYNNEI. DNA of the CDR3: TGTGCCAGCAGTGAAGCACCAGGGGCGCGGTATGGCTACACCTTC. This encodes CASSEAPGARYGYTF. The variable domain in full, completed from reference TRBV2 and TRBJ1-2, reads EPEVTQTPSHQVTQMGQEVILRCVPISNHLYFYWYRQILGQKVEFLVSFYNNEISEKSEIFDDQFSVERPDGSNFTLKIRSTKLEDSAMYFCASSEAPGARYGYTFGSGTRLTVV.

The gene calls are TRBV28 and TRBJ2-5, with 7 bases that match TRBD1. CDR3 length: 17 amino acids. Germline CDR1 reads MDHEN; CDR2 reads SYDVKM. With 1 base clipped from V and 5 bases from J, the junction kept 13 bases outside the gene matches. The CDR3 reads CASSLSLPQGVLETQYF. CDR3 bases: TGTGCCAGCAGTTTATCCCTCCCCCAGGGGGTTCTGGAGACCCAGTACTTC. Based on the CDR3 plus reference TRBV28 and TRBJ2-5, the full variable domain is DVKVTQSSRYLVKRTGEKVFLECVQDMDHENMFWYRQDPGLGLRLIYFSYDVKMKEKGDIPEGYSVSREKKERFSLILESASTNQTSMYLCASSLSLPQGVLETQYFGPGTRLLVL.

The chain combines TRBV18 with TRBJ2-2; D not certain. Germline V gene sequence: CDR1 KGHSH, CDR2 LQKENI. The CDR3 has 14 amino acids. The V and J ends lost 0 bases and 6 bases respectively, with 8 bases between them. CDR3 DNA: TGTGCCAGCTCACCACCGGCAAGGGCCGGGGAGCTGTTTTTT. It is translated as CASSPPARAGELFF.

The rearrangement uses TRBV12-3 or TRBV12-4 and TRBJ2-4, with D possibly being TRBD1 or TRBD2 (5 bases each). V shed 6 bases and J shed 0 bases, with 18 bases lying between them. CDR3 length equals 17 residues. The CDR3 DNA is TGTGCCAGCAGGCCCGGGACCCTTGGTGGAGCCAAAAACATTCAGTACTTC. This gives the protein CASRPGTLGGAKNIQYF.

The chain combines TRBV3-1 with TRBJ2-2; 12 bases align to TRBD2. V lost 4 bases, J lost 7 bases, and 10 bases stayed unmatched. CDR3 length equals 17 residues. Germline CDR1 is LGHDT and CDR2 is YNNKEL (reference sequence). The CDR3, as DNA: TGTGCCAGCAGCCCTGCGGCTAGCGGGAGGGAGGTCGGGGAGCTGTTTTTT. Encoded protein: CASSPAASGREVGELFF.

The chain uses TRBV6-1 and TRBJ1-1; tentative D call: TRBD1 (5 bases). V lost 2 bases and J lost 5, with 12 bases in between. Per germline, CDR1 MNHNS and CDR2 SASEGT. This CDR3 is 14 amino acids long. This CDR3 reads CASSELGVGTEAFF. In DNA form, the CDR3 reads TGTGCCAGCAGTGAATTGGGGGTTGGAACTGAAGCTTTCTTT.

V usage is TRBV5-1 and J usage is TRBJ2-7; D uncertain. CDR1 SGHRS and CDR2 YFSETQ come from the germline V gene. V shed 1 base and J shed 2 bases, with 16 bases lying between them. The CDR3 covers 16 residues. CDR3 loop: CASSLITQPLAYEQYF. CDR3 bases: TGCGCCAGCAGCTTGATTACGCAGCCCCTGGCCTACGAGCAGTACTTC. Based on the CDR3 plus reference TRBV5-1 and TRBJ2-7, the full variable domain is KAGVTQTPRYLIKTRGQQVTLSCSPISGHRSVSWYQQTPGQGLQFLFEYFSETQRNKGNFPGRFSGRQFSNSRSEMNVSTLELGDSALYLCASSLITQPLAYEQYFGPGTRLTVT.

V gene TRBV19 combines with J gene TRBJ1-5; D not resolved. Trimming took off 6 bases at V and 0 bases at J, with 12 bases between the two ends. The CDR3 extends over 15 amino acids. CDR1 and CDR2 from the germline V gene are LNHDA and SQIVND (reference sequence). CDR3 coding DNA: TGTGCCAGTAGGGCAGGACGGTATAGCAATCAGCCCCAGCATTTT. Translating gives CASRAGRYSNQPQHF.

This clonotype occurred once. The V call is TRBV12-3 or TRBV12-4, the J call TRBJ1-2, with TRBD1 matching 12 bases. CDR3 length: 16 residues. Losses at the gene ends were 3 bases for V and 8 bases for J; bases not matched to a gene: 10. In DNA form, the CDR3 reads TGTGCCAGCAGTTTTTGGGCGGGACAGGGGGCTAGCGGCTACACCTTC. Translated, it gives CASSFWAGQGASGYTF.

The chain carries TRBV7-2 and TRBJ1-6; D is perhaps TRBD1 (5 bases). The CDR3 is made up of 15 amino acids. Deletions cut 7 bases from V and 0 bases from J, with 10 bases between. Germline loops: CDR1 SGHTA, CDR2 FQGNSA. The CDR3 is CASIGASSYNSPLHF. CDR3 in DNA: TGTGCCAGCATAGGGGCGAGCTCCTATAATTCACCCCTCCACTTT. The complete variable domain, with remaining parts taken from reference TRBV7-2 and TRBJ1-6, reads GAGVSQSPSNKVTEKGKDVELRCDPISGHTALYWYRQSLGQGLEFLIYFQGNSAPDKSGLPSDRFSAERTGGSVSTLTIQRTQQEDSAVYLCASIGASSYNSPLHFGNGTRLTVT.

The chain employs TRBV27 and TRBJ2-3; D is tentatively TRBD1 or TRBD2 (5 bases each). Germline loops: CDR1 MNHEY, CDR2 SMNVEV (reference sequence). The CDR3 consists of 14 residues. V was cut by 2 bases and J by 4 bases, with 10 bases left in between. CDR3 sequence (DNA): TGTGCCAGCAGTTTAGGTGGGGACGCAGATACGCAGTATTTT. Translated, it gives CASSLGGDADTQYF.

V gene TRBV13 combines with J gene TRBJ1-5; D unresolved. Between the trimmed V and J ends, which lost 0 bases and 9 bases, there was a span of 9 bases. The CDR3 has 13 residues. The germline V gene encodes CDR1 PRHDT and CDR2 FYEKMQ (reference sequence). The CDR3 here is CASSLGAPGPQHF. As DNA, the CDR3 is TGTGCCAGCAGCTTAGGGGCCCCTGGGCCCCAGCATTTT.